These T cell receptor beta chains were read from a single sample in a study of blood T cell repertoires in COVID-19. The repertoire was sequenced with immunoSEQ multiplex PCR; TCRdb's copy has only in-frame clones and lacks some. The sample holds 75,000 to 95,000 clones, roughly 85% seen once. Input material: peripheral blood. Receptor source: a man aged 55 to 70 with acute or convalescent COVID-19. Each CDR3 is given with its conserved first and last residue. A D gene is named only where the DNA matches it firmly. Some rows have no size entry. The others give once, few or many, or a class for an expanded clone.

j_gene | abundance | d_gene | v_gene | CDR3aa | CDR3nt
TRBJ2-2 | . | . | TRBV7-2 | CASSLSSTNTGELFF | TGTGCCAGCAGCTTATCGAGTACGAACACCGGGGAGCTGTTTTTT
TRBJ1-4 | . | TRBD1 | TRBV6-5 | CASSYSPGGGEKLFF | TGTGCCAGCAGTTACTCGCCAGGGGGCGGTGAAAAACTGTTTTTT
TRBJ1-2 | . | TRBD1 | TRBV16 | CASSPPTGGYGYTF | TGTGCCAGCAGCCCTCCCACAGGGGGGTATGGCTACACCTTC
TRBJ2-1 | . | . | TRBV18 | CASSPGLDNEQFF | TGTGCCAGCTCACCTGGACTCGACAATGAGCAGTTCTTC
TRBJ2-2 | . | TRBD1 | TRBV28 | CASSLRQGNTGELFF | TGTGCCAGCAGCCTCCGACAGGGGAACACCGGGGAGCTGTTTTTT
TRBJ1-1 | . | . | TRBV7-2 | CASSYLPSEAFF | TGTGCCAGCAGCTACCTGCCCTCCGAGGCTTTCTTT
TRBJ1-2 | . | TRBD1 | TRBV6-5 | CASSTNGDRIYGYTF | TGTGCCAGCAGTACCAACGGGGACAGGATCTATGGCTACACCTTC
TRBJ2-3 | . | . | TRBV7-3 | CASSLAGAFTDTQYF | TGTGCCAGCAGCTTAGCGGGGGCATTCACAGATACGCAGTATTTT
TRBJ2-1 | . | TRBD1 | TRBV29-1 | CSVEVRDRETQNYNEQFF | TGCAGCGTTGAAGTCCGGGACAGGGAAACCCAAAACTACAATGAGCAGTTCTTC
TRBJ2-1 | . | . | TRBV7-2 | CASSLLETNNEQFF | TGTGCCAGCAGCTTATTAGAGACTAACAATGAGCAGTTCTTC
TRBJ1-6 | . | . | TRBV19 | CASSIQGERSYNSPLHF | TGTGCCAGTAGTATTCAAGGGGAAAGGTCCTATAATTCACCCCTCCACTTT
TRBJ1-1 | . | TRBD1 | TRBV7-9 | CASNPTGVYTEAFF | TGTGCCAGCAACCCGACAGGGGTATACACTGAAGCTTTCTTT
TRBJ1-1 | . | TRBD1 | TRBV24-1 | CATSDTGGLTEAFF | TGTGCCACCAGTGACACAGGGGGCCTTACTGAAGCTTTCTTT
TRBJ1-5 | . | TRBD1 | TRBV19 | CASSIGQGRPNQPQHF | TGTGCCAGTAGTATAGGACAGGGGAGACCAAATCAGCCCCAGCATTTT
TRBJ2-7 | . | . | TRBV5-4 | CASSLEASYEQYF | TGTGCCAGCAGCTTGGAGGCTAGCTACGAGCAGTACTTC
TRBJ1-2 | . | . | TRBV7-2 | CASSLEGSAGAANYGYTF | TGTGCCAGCAGCTTAGAGGGATCGGCAGGGGCAGCTAACTATGGCTACACCTTC
TRBJ1-3 | once | TRBD1 | TRBV6-6 | CASSQGQGLFSGNTIYF | TGTGCCAGCAGTCAGGGACAGGGGCTCTTCTCTGGAAACACCATATATTTT
TRBJ1-2 | . | . | TRBV30 | CAWTLRTTTGSYGYTF | TGTGCCTGGACCCTCAGGACCACGACAGGTTCTTATGGCTACACCTTC
TRBJ2-7 | . | . | TRBV19 | CASSMGGYEQYF | TGTGCCAGTAGTATGGGGGGCTACGAGCAGTACTTC
TRBJ2-3 | . | . | TRBV28 | CASSLSRVFTDTQYF | TGTGCCAGCAGTTTAAGCAGGGTGTTCACAGATACGCAGTATTTT
TRBJ2-1 | many | TRBD1 | TRBV27 | CASSIGQGRNEQFF | TGTGCCAGCAGTATCGGACAGGGCCGCAATGAGCAGTTCTTC
TRBJ2-2 | . | . | TRBV6-5 | CASTILPPGERELFF | TGTGCCAGCACAATCCTACCTCCCGGTGAGAGGGAGCTGTTTTTT
TRBJ2-5 | . | . | TRBV20-1 | CSASPPLAVYQETQYF | TGCAGTGCTAGTCCCCCACTAGCTGTCTACCAAGAGACCCAGTACTTC
TRBJ2-5 | once | . | TRBV19 | CASSIGQQGGQETQYF | TGTGCCAGTAGTATCGGCCAACAGGGCGGGCAAGAGACCCAGTACTTC
TRBJ2-3 | . | . | TRBV11-2 | CASSLEPDRHRATDTQYF | TGTGCCAGCAGCTTAGAACCCGACAGACATCGAGCGACAGATACGCAGTATTTT
TRBJ1-6 | . | . | TRBV3-1/TRBV3-2 | CASSHWAGSSYNSPLHF | TGTGCCAGCAGCCATTGGGCCGGGAGCTCCTATAATTCACCCCTCCACTTT
TRBJ2-2 | few | TRBD1 | TRBV7-8 | CASSLPGGGTGELFF | TGTGCCAGCAGCTTACCAGGGGGCGGCACCGGGGAGCTGTTTTTT
TRBJ2-1 | . | TRBD2 | TRBV25-1 | CASILAGTNEQFF | TGTGCCAGCATCCTAGCGGGGACAAATGAGCAGTTCTTC
TRBJ2-7 | . | . | TRBV5-4 | CASSFGRAGESEQYF | TGTGCCAGCAGCTTCGGCCGGGCCGGGGAAAGCGAGCAGTACTTC
TRBJ2-7 | . | TRBD2 | TRBV7-9 | CASSSSSSGLSGKQYF | TGTGCCAGCAGCTCGTCCTCTAGCGGCCTTAGTGGGAAGCAGTACTTC
TRBJ1-2 | . | TRBD1 | TRBV20-1 | CSASTGTGSYTF | TGCAGTGCCAGTACTGGGACAGGCAGCTACACCTTC
TRBJ2-1 | . | . | TRBV4-1 | CASSQGLGQGDNEQFF | TGCGCCAGCAGCCAGGGACTGGGGCAGGGCGACAATGAGCAGTTCTTC
TRBJ2-1 | once | . | TRBV6-2/TRBV6-3 | CASSVTGSNEQFF | TGTGCCAGCAGTGTCACAGGTTCCAATGAGCAGTTCTTC
TRBJ2-7 | . | TRBD2 | TRBV11-2 | CASSSGLAGAREQYF | TGTGCCAGCAGCTCCGGACTAGCGGGGGCGAGGGAGCAGTACTTC
TRBJ1-1 | . | . | TRBV15 | CATSRDIRGHENTEAFF | TGTGCCACCAGCAGAGATATCCGTGGACACGAGAACACTGAAGCTTTCTTT
TRBJ1-5 | . | TRBD1 | TRBV6-5 | CASRSGTGGQPQHF | TGTGCCAGCAGATCCGGGACAGGGGGACAGCCCCAGCATTTT
TRBJ2-1 | . | . | TRBV18 | CASSPSPRADNEQFF | TGTGCCAGCTCACCATCTCCCAGGGCCGACAATGAGCAGTTCTTC
TRBJ2-7 | . | . | TRBV6-2/TRBV6-3 | CASSGGTERYEQYF | TGTGCCAGCAGTGGGGGGACAGAGCGCTACGAGCAGTACTTC
TRBJ2-5 | . | TRBD2 | TRBV4-3 | CASSQGGGRGTQYF | TGCGCCAGCAGCCAAGGCGGGGGTCGAGGGACCCAGTACTTC
TRBJ2-5 | . | . | TRBV9 | CASSPAAASETQYF | TGTGCCAGCAGCCCTGCCGCAGCGTCTGAGACCCAGTACTTC
TRBJ1-2 | . | TRBD1 | TRBV3-1/TRBV3-2 | CASSQVQGAYGYTF | TGTGCCAGCAGCCAAGTACAGGGGGCCTATGGCTACACCTTC
TRBJ1-1 | . | TRBD1 | TRBV4-3 | CASSQDSGGTEAFF | TGCGCCAGCAGCCAAGATTCAGGGGGCACTGAAGCTTTCTTT